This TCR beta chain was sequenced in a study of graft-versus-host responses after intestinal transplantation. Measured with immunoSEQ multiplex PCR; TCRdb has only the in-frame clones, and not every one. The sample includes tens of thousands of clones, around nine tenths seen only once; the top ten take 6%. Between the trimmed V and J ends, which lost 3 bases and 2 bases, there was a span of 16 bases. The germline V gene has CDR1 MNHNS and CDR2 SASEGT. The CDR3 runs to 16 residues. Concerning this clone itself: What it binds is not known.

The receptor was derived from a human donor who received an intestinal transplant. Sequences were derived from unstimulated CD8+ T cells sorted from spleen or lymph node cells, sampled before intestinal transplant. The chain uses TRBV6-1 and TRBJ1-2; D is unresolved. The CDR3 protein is CASSEGNRITNYGYTF. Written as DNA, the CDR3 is TGTGCCAGCAGTGAGGGCAATCGGATCACAAACTATGGCTACACCTTC.